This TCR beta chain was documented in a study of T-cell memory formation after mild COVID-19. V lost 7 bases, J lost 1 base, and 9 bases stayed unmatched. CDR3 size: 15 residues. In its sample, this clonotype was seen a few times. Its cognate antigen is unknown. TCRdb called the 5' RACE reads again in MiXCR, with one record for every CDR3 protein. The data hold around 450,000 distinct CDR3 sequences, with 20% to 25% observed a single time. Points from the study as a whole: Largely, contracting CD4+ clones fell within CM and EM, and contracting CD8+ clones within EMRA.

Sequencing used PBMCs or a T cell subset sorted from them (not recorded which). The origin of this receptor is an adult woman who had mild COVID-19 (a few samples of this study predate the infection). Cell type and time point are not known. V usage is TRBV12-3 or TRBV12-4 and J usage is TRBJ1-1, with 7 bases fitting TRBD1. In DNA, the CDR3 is TGTGCCAGCACCAAAGAGGGGGCGGCGAACACTGAAGCTTTCTTT. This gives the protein CASTKEGAANTEAFF.